This TCR beta chain was captured by sequencing in a study of technical replicates of blood from a few donors. TCRdb's copy holds only in-frame clones and misses some; the assay was immunoSEQ multiplex PCR. Here the sample spans some 91,000 clones, approximately 96% being singletons. Notes on this clone: At one end, the junction sequence differs from germline, possibly due to a read error.

CDR1 and CDR2 from the germline V gene are SGHRS and YFSETQ. The CDR3 is 13 amino acids. This TCR was sampled from a human donor in good health. The chain is built from TRBV5-1 and TRBJ1-5, with D maybe TRBD1 (5 bases). Sequencing was done on a sample of T cells isolated from PBMCs. CDR3 sequence: CASSLGTDQPQRF. DNA of the CDR3: TGCGCCAGCAGCTTAGGGACTGATCAGCCCCAGCGTTTT.